These T cell receptor beta chains were read from a single sample in a study of shared clonotypes between healthy human individuals. Sequenced by immunoSEQ multiplex PCR; TCRdb stores in-frame clones only, minus some. The sample records millions of clones, around nine tenths being singletons. The sequenced sample was naive CD4+ T cells sorted from blood. All receptors come from a man aged 18 to 35 in good health. CDR3s include the opening cysteine and the closing phenylalanine or tryptophan. Fields, in order: clone size, V gene, J gene, D gene, CDR3 protein, CDR3 DNA. A D gene is named only where the DNA matches it firmly. Rows may omit the clone size; those that give it use once, few, many or a size class.

clone size: .
V gene: TRBV5-1
J gene: TRBJ2-3
D gene: .
CDR3 protein: CASSLSLGSDTQYF
CDR3 DNA: TGCGCCAGCAGCTTGAGCCTCGGGTCCGATACGCAGTATTTT

clone size: .
V gene: TRBV6-6
J gene: TRBJ2-3
D gene: .
CDR3 protein: CAMRSALTDTQYF
CDR3 DNA: TGTGCCATGCGTTCCGCCCTCACAGATACGCAGTATTTT

clone size: .
V gene: TRBV7-2
J gene: TRBJ2-1
D gene: .
CDR3 protein: CASSPGSYNEQFF
CDR3 DNA: TGTGCCAGCAGCCCGGGCTCCTACAATGAGCAGTTCTTC

clone size: .
V gene: TRBV18
J gene: TRBJ1-6
D gene: .
CDR3 protein: CASSSGDYNSPLHF
CDR3 DNA: TGTGCCAGCTCATCGGGAGATTATAATTCACCCCTCCACTTT

clone size: .
V gene: TRBV4-1
J gene: TRBJ1-3
D gene: .
CDR3 protein: CASSQGGVGGMENTIYF
CDR3 DNA: TGCGCCAGCAGCCAGGGGGGAGTCGGGGGTATGGAAAACACCATATATTTT

clone size: once
V gene: TRBV30
J gene: TRBJ2-2
D gene: TRBD2
CDR3 protein: CATIVGKGGTGELFF
CDR3 DNA: TGTGCGACCATCGTTGGGAAGGGAGGGACCGGGGAGCTGTTTTTT

clone size: .
V gene: TRBV4-2
J gene: TRBJ2-1
D gene: TRBD1
CDR3 protein: CASSQDRSSYNEQFF
CDR3 DNA: TGTGCCAGCAGCCAGGACAGGAGCTCCTACAATGAGCAGTTCTTC

clone size: .
V gene: TRBV5-1
J gene: TRBJ2-1
D gene: .
CDR3 protein: CASSLYAFDEQFF
CDR3 DNA: TGCGCCAGCAGCTTGTACGCATTCGATGAGCAGTTCTTC

clone size: .
V gene: TRBV10-3
J gene: TRBJ1-1
D gene: .
CDR3 protein: CAISEDSLNTEAFF
CDR3 DNA: TGTGCCATCAGTGAGGACAGTTTGAACACTGAAGCTTTCTTT

clone size: .
V gene: TRBV5-4
J gene: TRBJ1-1
D gene: .
CDR3 protein: CASSTLQGNTEAFF
CDR3 DNA: TGTGCCAGCAGCACCCTACAGGGGAACACTGAAGCTTTCTTT

clone size: .
V gene: TRBV20-1
J gene: TRBJ1-2
D gene: TRBD1
CDR3 protein: CSAMTGPGYTF
CDR3 DNA: TGCAGTGCTATGACAGGGCCGGGCTACACCTTC